Listed here are 3 T cell receptor beta chains from one sample, sequenced in a study of cytomegalovirus exposure and HLA in healthy donors. It was with 60 Vbeta and 13 Jbeta primers that the PCR ran. Sequencing was performed with immunoSEQ multiplex PCR; in TCRdb, only in-frame clones are kept and a portion is missing. The top ten hold approximately 1.6% of the sample, which has about 120,000 clones, 70% to 85% seen once. Sequencing used PBMCs. The source of these receptors is a female donor in good health and CMV-seronegative.

This chain links TRBV28 with TRBJ2-1; 10 nucleotides agree with TRBD2. Germline-derived CDR1 and CDR2 are MDHEN and SYDVKM. The CDR3 has 14 residues. Losses at the gene ends were 6 bases for V and 3 bases for J; bases not matched to a gene: 2. CDR3 amino acids: CASSGLADYNEQFF. DNA of the CDR3: TGTGCCAGCAGCGGACTAGCGGACTACAATGAGCAGTTCTTC.

V is TRBV4-2 and J is TRBJ1-3; D call uncertain. The CDR3 runs 16 residues. Germline CDR1 reads LGHNA; CDR2 reads YNFKEQ. V shed 0 bases and J shed 4 bases, with 13 bases lying between them. The CDR3 nucleotides are TGTGCCAGCAGCCAAGATCCCGGGGTAGGCGGAAACACCATATATTTT. It codes for CASSQDPGVGGNTIYF.

In its sample, this clone was seen a few times. This chain uses TRBV1 with TRBJ2-1; TRBD2, the table's D call, was not compared with the DNA. TRBV1 is assigned pseudogene status. This CDR3 is 20 amino acids long. Here the CDR3 reads CTSSHPGGGRAPITYNEQFF. In DNA form, the CDR3 reads TGCACCAGCAGCCATCCTGGGGGCGGGAGGGCCCCAATTACCTACAATGAGCAGTTCTTC.